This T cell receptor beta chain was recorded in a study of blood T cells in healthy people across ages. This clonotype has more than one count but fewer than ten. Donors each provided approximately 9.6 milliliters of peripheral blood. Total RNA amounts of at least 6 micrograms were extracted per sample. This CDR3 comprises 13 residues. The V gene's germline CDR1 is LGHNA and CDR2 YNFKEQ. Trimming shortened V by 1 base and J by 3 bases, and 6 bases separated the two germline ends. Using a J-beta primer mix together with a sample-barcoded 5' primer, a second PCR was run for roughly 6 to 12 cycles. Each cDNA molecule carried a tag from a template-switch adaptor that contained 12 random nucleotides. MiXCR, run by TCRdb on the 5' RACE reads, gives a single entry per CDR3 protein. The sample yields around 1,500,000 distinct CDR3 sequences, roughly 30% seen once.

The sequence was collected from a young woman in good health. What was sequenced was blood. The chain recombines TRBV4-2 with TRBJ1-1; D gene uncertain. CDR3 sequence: CASSQVKDTEAFF. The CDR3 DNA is TGTGCCAGCAGCCAAGTTAAGGACACTGAAGCTTTCTTT.